The TCR beta chain under discussion was sequenced for a study of blood T cells in healthy people across ages. There are a few counts of this clonotype. Primed by a sample-barcoded 5' primer and a J-beta primer mix, a second PCR proceeded for roughly 6 to 12 cycles. Per-sample output comprised a minimum of 2.5 million paired-end reads containing CDR3. TCRdb reprocessed the 5' RACE reads via MiXCR and lists one record per CDR3 protein. This sample has about 1.6 million distinct CDR3 sequences; 34% occur once, and the top ten carry about 10%. It was 9.5 to 10 milliliters of peripheral blood that were drawn from each donor. The material sequenced was blood. The origin of this receptor is a woman in her 30s in good health.

The DNA for the CDR3 is TGCAGTGCTAGCTCGCCCGGGTACAATGAGCAGTTCTTC. This translates into CSASSPGYNEQFF. V is TRBV20-1 and J is TRBJ2-1; D remains unclear. The germline V gene encodes CDR1 DFQATT and CDR2 SNEGSKA (reference sequence). The CDR3 spans 13 residues. V was shortened by 3 bases and J by 4 bases, with 10 bases between the two germline ends.